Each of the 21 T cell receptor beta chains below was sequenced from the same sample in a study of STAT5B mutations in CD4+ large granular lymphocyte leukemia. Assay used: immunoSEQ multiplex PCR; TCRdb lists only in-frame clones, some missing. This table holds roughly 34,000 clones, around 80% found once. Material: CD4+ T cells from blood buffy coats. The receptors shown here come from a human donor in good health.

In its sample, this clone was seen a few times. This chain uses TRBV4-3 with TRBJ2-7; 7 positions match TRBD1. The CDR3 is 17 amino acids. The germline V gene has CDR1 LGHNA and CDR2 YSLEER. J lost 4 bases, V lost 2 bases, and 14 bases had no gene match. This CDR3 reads CASSQLIFPGQRYEQYF. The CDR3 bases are TGCGCCAGCAGCCAATTAATCTTCCCGGGACAGCGGTACGAGCAGTACTTC.

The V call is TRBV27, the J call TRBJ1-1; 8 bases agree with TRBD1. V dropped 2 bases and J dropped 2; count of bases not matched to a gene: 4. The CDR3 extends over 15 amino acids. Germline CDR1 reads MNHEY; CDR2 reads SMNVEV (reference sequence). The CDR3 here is CASSLKGQVNTEAFF. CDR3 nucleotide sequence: TGTGCCAGCAGTTTAAAGGGACAGGTAAACACTGAAGCTTTCTTT.

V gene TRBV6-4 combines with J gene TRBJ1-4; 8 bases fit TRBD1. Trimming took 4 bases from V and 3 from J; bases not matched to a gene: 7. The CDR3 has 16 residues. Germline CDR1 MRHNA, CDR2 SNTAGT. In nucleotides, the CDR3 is TGTGCCAGCAGTGCCCATCAGGGGGCCCCTAATGAAAAACTGTTTTTT. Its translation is CASSAHQGAPNEKLFF.

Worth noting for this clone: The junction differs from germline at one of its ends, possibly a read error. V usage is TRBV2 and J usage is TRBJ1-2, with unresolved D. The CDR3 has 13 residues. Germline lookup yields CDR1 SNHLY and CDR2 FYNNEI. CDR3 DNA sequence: TGTGCCAGCAGTGAAGCGCCGAATTCGCAGACTTGGTTC. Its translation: CASSEAPNSQTWF.

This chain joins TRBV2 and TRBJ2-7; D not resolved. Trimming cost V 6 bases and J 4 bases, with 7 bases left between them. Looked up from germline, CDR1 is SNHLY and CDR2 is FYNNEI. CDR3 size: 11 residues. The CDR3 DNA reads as TGTGCCAGCAGAGCACAATACGAGCAGTACTTC. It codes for CASRAQYEQYF.

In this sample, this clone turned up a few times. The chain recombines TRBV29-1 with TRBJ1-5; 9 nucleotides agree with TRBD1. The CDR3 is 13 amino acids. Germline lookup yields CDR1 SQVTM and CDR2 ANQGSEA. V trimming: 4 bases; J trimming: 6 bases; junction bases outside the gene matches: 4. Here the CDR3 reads CSVVTGGFQPQHF. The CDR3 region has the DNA TGCAGCGTTGTGACAGGGGGTTTTCAGCCCCAGCATTTT.

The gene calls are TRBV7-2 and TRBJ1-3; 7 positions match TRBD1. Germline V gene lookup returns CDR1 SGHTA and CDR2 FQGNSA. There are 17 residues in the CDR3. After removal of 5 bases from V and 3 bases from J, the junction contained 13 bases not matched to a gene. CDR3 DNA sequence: TGTGCCAGCAGCCTATCGGGACAGTCGAGCTTTGGAAACACCATATATTTT. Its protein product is CASSLSGQSSFGNTIYF.

CDR3 bases: TGTGCCAGCCGGAACCAACAGAGCAACACTGAAGCTTTCTTT. It yields the protein CASRNQQSNTEAFF. This chain uses TRBV6-6 with TRBJ1-1; D is ambiguous. The CDR3 has 14 amino acids. Germline V gene lookup returns CDR1 MNHNY and CDR2 SVGAGI (reference sequence). Trimming pared 8 bases from V and 2 bases from J, leaving 15 bases between.

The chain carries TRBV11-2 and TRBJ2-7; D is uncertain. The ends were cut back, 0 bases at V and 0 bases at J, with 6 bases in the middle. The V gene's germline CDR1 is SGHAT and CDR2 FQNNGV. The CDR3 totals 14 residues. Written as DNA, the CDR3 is TGTGCCAGCAGCTTAGACAGGTTCTCCTACGAGCAGTACTTC. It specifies CASSLDRFSYEQYF.

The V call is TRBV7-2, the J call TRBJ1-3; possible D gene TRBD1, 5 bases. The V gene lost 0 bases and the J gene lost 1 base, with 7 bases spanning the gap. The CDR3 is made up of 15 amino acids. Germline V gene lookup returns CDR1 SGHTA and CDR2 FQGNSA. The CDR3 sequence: CASSLAGGSGNTIYF. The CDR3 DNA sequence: TGTGCCAGCAGCTTAGCGGGGGGTTCTGGAAACACCATATATTTT.

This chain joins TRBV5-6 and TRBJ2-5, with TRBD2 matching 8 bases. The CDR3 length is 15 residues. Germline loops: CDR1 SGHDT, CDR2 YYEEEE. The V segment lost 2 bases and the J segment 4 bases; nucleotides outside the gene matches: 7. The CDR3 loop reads CASSFSAGGTETQYF. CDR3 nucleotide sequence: TGTGCCAGCAGCTTTAGCGCGGGAGGAACAGAGACCCAGTACTTC. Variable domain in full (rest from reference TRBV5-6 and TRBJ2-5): DAGVTQSPTHLIKTRGQQVTLRCSPKSGHDTVSWYQQALGQGPQFIFQYYEEEERQRGNFPDRFSGHQFPNYSSELNVNALLLGDSALYLCASSFSAGGTETQYFGPGTRLLVL.

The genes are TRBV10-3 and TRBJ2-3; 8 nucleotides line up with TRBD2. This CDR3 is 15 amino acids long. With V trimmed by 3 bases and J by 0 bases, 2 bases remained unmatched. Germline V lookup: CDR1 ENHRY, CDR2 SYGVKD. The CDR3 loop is CAISDPSGSTDTQYF. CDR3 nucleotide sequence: TGTGCCATCAGTGATCCTAGCGGGAGCACAGATACGCAGTATTTT.

The CDR3 DNA follows: TGTGCCAGCAGCGATCGGACAGGGGGAAACACCATATATTTT. This gives the protein CASSDRTGGNTIYF. The chain carries TRBV13 and TRBJ1-3; TRBD1 agrees at 8 bases. The V and J ends lost 5 bases and 4 bases, in that order; junction bases with no gene match: 4. Germline V lookup: CDR1 PRHDT, CDR2 FYEKMQ (reference sequence). The CDR3 consists of 14 residues.

This chain's CDR3 is CASAQASNQPQHF. The CDR3 coding sequence is TGCGCCAGCGCACAGGCTAGCAATCAGCCCCAGCATTTT. The chain joins TRBV10-2 to TRBJ1-5, with D possibly being TRBD1 (5 bases). The germline V gene has CDR1 WSHSY and CDR2 SAAADI. Trimming took 8 bases from V and 0 from J, leaving 8 bases between them. The CDR3 sequence is 13 residues long.

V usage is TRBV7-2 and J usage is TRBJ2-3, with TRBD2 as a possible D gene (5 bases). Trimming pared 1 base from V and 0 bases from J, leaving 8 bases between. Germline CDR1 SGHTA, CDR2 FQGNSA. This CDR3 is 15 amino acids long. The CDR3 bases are TGTGCCAGCAGCTTAGTACGGGGTAGCACAGATACGCAGTATTTT. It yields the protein CASSLVRGSTDTQYF. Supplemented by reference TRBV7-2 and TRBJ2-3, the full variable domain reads GAGVSQSPSNKVTEKGKDVELRCDPISGHTALYWYRQSLGQGLEFLIYFQGNSAPDKSGLPSDRFSAERTGGSVSTLTIQRTQQEDSAVYLCASSLVRGSTDTQYFGPGTRLTVL.

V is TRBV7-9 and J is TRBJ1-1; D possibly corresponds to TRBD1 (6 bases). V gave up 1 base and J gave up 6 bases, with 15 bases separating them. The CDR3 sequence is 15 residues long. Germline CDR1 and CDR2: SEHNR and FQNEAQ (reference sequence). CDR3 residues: CASSLGLGDISEAFF. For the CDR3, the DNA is TGTGCCAGCAGCTTAGGGTTGGGGGACATTTCTGAAGCTTTCTTT.

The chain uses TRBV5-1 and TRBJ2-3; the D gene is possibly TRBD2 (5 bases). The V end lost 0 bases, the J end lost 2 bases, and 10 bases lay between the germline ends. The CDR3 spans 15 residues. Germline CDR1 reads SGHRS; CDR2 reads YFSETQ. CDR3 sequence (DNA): TGCGCCAGCAGCTTGGTGGGCGGACTCACAGATACGCAGTATTTT. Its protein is CASSLVGGLTDTQYF.

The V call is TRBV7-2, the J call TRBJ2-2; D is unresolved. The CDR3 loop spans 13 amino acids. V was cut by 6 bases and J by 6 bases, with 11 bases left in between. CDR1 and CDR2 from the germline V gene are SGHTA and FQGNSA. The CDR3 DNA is TGTGCCAGCAGATACGGAAGCGCCGGGGAGCTGTTTTTT. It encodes CASRYGSAGELFF.

The CDR3 sequence is CASSQPRTGQETQYF. DNA for the CDR3: TGTGCCAGCAGCCAGCCAAGGACAGGGCAGGAGACCCAGTACTTC. The V call is TRBV5-4, the J call TRBJ2-5; 8 bases map to TRBD1. With V trimmed by 4 bases and J by 5 bases, 10 bases remained unmatched. In germline, CDR1 is SGHNT, CDR2 YYREEE (reference sequence). The CDR3 spans 15 residues.

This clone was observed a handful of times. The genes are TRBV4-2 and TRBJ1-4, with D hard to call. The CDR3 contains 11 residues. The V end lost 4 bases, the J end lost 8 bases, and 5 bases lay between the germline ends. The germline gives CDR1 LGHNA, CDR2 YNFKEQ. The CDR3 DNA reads TGTGCCAGCAGCCGCCCCGAAAAACTGTTTTTT. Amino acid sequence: CASSRPEKLFF.

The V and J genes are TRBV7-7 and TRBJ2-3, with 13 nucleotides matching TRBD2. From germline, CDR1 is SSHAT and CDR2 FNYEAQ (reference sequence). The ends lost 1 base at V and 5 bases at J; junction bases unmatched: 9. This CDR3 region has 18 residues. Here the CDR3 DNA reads TGTGCCAGCAGCTTAGGGACTAGCGGGAGTCAAGGGGGAGATACGCAGTATTTT. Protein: CASSLGTSGSQGGDTQYF. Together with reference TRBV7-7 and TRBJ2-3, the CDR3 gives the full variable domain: GAGVSQSPRYKVTKRGQDVTLRCDPISSHATLYWYQQALGQGPEFLTYFNYEAQPDKSGLPSDRFSAERPEGSISTLTIQRTEQRDSAMYRCASSLGTSGSQGGDTQYFGPGTRLTVL.